A single sample gave rise to the 16 T cell receptor beta chains below, sequenced in a study of T-cell reconstitution after alpha-beta-depleted transplantation in children. The TCRbeta library incorporated unique molecular identifiers. Using its own MiXCR run on the PCR reads, TCRdb lists one record per CDR3 protein. The table lists 400,000 to 550,000 distinct CDR3 sequences, about 10% of them singletons. Sample: PBMCs, taken before TCRalphabeta/CD19-depleted stem cell transplant. The origin of the receptors is a child under 10 years old with inherited bone marrow failure, due to receive a stem cell transplant.

In this sample, this clonotype turned up many times. V is TRBV25-1 and J is TRBJ2-5; no firm D call. CDR3 length: 11 amino acids. In germline, CDR1 is MGHDK, CDR2 SYGVNS. V gave up 0 bases and J gave up 7 bases, with 3 bases separating them. The CDR3 DNA sequence: TGTGCCAGCAGTGAATACGGGACCCAGTACTTC. This encodes CASSEYGTQYF.

The chain has TRBV27 and TRBJ2-3; 9 bases agree with TRBD2. The CDR3 contains 16 residues. CDR1 is MNHEY, CDR2 SMNVEV, per germline (reference sequence). V gave up 6 bases and J gave up 2 bases; unmatched junction bases: 9. This CDR3 reads CASRSPTSGLTDTQYF. Here the CDR3 DNA reads TGTGCCAGCAGATCTCCGACTAGCGGCCTCACAGATACGCAGTATTTT.

This clonotype was picked up a small number of times. J is TRBJ2-7 and V is TRBV5-6; D is uncertain. V was cut by 2 bases and J by 2 bases, with 14 bases left in between. Per the germline V gene, CDR1 is SGHDT and CDR2 is YYEEEE. The CDR3 is 15 residues long. This CDR3 is CASSFGPGMTYEQYF. Written as DNA, the CDR3 is TGTGCCAGCAGCTTCGGGCCCGGAATGACCTACGAGCAGTACTTC.

This clonotype was observed many times. The chain couples TRBV12-3 or TRBV12-4 to TRBJ2-7, with 8 bases that match TRBD2. After removal of 4 bases from V and 6 bases from J, the junction contained 14 bases not matched to a gene. This CDR3 is 16 amino acids long. CDR3 amino acids: CASSSPGLDFFSEQYF. The DNA for the CDR3 is TGTGCCAGCAGTTCCCCGGGACTAGACTTTTTCTCCGAGCAGTACTTC.

The chain links TRBV12-3 or TRBV12-4 to TRBJ1-4; TRBD1 aligns across 8 bases. V trimming: 5 bases; J trimming: 6 bases; junction bases outside the gene matches: 8. The CDR3 is made up of 15 amino acids. The CDR3 region has the DNA TGTGCCAGCAGTCCCGGACAGGGAGGGCATGAAAAACTGTTTTTT. As protein: CASSPGQGGHEKLFF.

The chain employs TRBV10-3 and TRBJ2-7; 7 bases align to TRBD1. The CDR3 is 16 residues long. CDR1 and CDR2 from the germline V gene are ENHRY and SYGVKD. The V and J ends lost 2 bases and 5 bases, in that order; junction bases with no gene match: 12. The CDR3 loop reads CAISEAGTEGSNEQYF. The CDR3 bases are TGTGCCATCAGTGAGGCCGGGACAGAGGGCTCGAACGAGCAGTACTTC.

This clonotype was recorded at least ten times. The chain employs TRBV6-2 or TRBV6-3 and TRBJ2-7, with D perhaps matching TRBD1 (5 bases). This CDR3 region has 12 residues. The V end was cut by 6 bases, the J end by 6 bases, with 12 bases between. CDR1 MNHEY and CDR2 SVGEGT come from the germline V gene. The CDR3 spells CASSQTVIEQYF. CDR3 DNA: TGTGCCAGCAGCCAGACAGTTATCGAGCAGTACTTC.

The J gene is TRBJ2-7, the V gene TRBV4-3; D is uncertain. This CDR3 spans 14 amino acids. V was clipped by 1 base and J by 4 bases, with 11 bases between them. The germline V gene has CDR1 LGHNA and CDR2 YSLEER. The CDR3 DNA reads TGCGCCAGCAGCCAAGCCCCAGGTCCTTACGAGCAGTACTTC. Translation gives CASSQAPGPYEQYF.

A word on this clonotype: This may be a read error, as it is one base from a much larger clone. The rearrangement joins TRBV25-1 to TRBJ2-1, with TRBD2 matching 8 bases. Germline V gives CDR1 MGHDK, CDR2 SYGVNS. V lost 5 bases, J lost 5 bases, and 20 bases stayed unmatched. The CDR3 consists of 19 residues. The CDR3 is CASSQGRLWTSWGDNEQFF. The DNA for the CDR3 is TGTGCCAGCAGTCAAGGAAGACTTTGGACTAGCTGGGGTGACAATGAGCAGTTCTTC.

On this clonotype: A much larger clone differs by one base, so this may be a read error. This chain uses TRBV27 with TRBJ2-1; TRBD2 agrees at 10 bases. Trimming cost V 3 bases and J 5 bases; bases outside gene matches: 10. The CDR3 has 17 residues. Per the germline V gene, CDR1 is MNHEY and CDR2 is SMNVEV (reference sequence). For the CDR3, the DNA is TGTGCCAGCAGTTTGGGAATAGCGGGAGGCTCAAACAATGAGCAGTTCTTC. Protein: CASSLGIAGGSNNEQFF.

The chain joins TRBV5-4 to TRBJ2-1, with 8 bases aligning to TRBD2. V trimming: 0 bases; J trimming: 9 bases; junction bases outside the gene matches: 11. Germline assignment: CDR1 SGHNT and CDR2 YYREEE (reference sequence). This CDR3 contains 16 residues. DNA for the CDR3: TGTGCCAGCAGCTTGGCCGGGGCGGGAGGTAAGAGTGAGCAGTTCTTC. This translates into CASSLAGAGGKSEQFF.

This clonotype was seen at least ten times. The V gene is TRBV25-1, the J gene TRBJ2-1; D possibly corresponds to TRBD2 (5 bases). The CDR3 has 14 residues. Germline CDR1 MGHDK, CDR2 SYGVNS. Trimming pared 6 bases from V and 6 bases from J, leaving 15 bases between. This chain's CDR3 is CASSPEAEGNEQFF. In DNA form, the CDR3 reads TGTGCCAGCAGCCCGGAGGCAGAGGGCAATGAGCAGTTCTTC. Combining the CDR3 with reference TRBV25-1 and TRBJ2-1 gives the whole variable domain EADIYQTPRYLVIGTGKKITLECSQTMGHDKMYWYQQDPGMELHLIHYSYGVNSTEKGDLSSESTVSRIRTEHFPLTLESARPSHTSQYLCASSPEAEGNEQFFGPGTRLTVL.

This clonotype has a count of ten or more. V is TRBV12-3 or TRBV12-4 and J is TRBJ2-1; 8 bases are a match to TRBD1. V gave up 5 bases and J gave up 7 bases; unmatched junction bases: 4. The CDR3 runs to 13 residues. The CDR3 nucleotides read TGTGCCAGCAGTCCCTGGGACAGGAATGAGCAGTTCTTC. Translated, it gives CASSPWDRNEQFF.

Many counts were recorded for this clonotype. This chain connects TRBV29-1 to TRBJ2-7; 8 bases line up with TRBD1. Germline V gene lookup returns CDR1 SQVTM and CDR2 ANQGSEA. The J segment lost 5 bases and the V segment lost 3 bases, leaving 6 bases of the junction unmatched. The length of the CDR3 is 13 residues. The CDR3 DNA reads as TGCAGCGTTGAGGAGCAGGGGGCGCACGAGCAGTACTTC. Translated: CSVEEQGAHEQYF.

This clonotype was picked up many times. The chain is built from TRBV5-5 and TRBJ2-7; 9 positions match TRBD2. The CDR3 has 15 amino acids. Germline trimming cut 7 bases from V and 3 bases from J; bases unmatched to any gene: 11. Germline CDR1 and CDR2: SGHKS and YYEKEE (reference sequence). The CDR3 DNA reads TGTGCCAGCCAGTTTAAGGCTAGCGGGATCTACGAGCAGTACTTC. Translated: CASQFKASGIYEQYF. Based on the CDR3 plus reference TRBV5-5 and TRBJ2-7, the full variable domain is DAGVTQSPTHLIKTRGQQVTLRCSPISGHKSVSWYQQVLGQGPQFIFQYYEKEERGRGNFPDRFSARQFPNYSSELNVNALLLGDSALYLCASQFKASGIYEQYFGPGTRLTVT.

This clonotype was picked up many times. The V gene is TRBV12-3 or TRBV12-4, the J gene TRBJ2-1; TRBD2 aligns across 12 bases. Germline trimming cut 4 bases from V and 8 bases from J; bases unmatched to any gene: 6. The CDR3 totals 15 residues. The CDR3 DNA follows: TGTGCCAGCAGTTACTCGGGACTAGCGGGCCATGAGCAGTTCTTC. Its translation: CASSYSGLAGHEQFF.